This paragraph reports one T cell receptor beta chain. The CDR3 runs 15 residues. J was trimmed by 3 bases and V by 5 bases; bases with no gene match: 6. Germline V lookup: CDR1 DFQATT, CDR2 SNEGSKA (reference sequence). These data belong to a study of T cells after yellow fever vaccination. TCRdb redid the calling of the 5' RACE reads with MiXCR, one entry per CDR3 protein. This sample has about 240,000 distinct CDR3 sequences; about 7% occur once, and the top ten carry roughly 0.93%. This TCR was recovered from a man younger than 40 who received the YFV17D yellow fever vaccine. V usage is TRBV20-1 and J usage is TRBJ2-2, with TRBD1 matching over 10 bases. The sample here was CD4+ T cells sorted from PBMCs, taken 15 days after the yellow fever booster vaccination. CDR3 coding DNA: TGCAGTGCTCCGACAGGGGGCGGGTACACCGGGGAGCTGTTTTTT. This translates into CSAPTGGGYTGELFF.